The rows below give T cell receptor beta chains drawn from one sample of a study of spatial heterogeneity in lung cancer. Each CDR3 protein is one row after TCRdb ran MiXCR on the 5' RACE reads. The sample shows under 9,000 distinct CDR3 sequences, 13% of them seen only once. The sequencing here drew on lung tumor tissue, taken at surgery. Source of these receptors: a male donor with early-stage non-small cell lung cancer. Each CDR3 is given with its conserved first and last residue. A D gene is named only where the DNA matches it firmly. Some rows have no size entry. The others give once, few or many, or a class for an expanded clone.

-	12	TRBV12-3/TRBV12-4	-	TRBJ1-3	CATGRAGNTIYF	TGTGCCACCGGGAGGGCTGGAAACACCATATATTTT
many	16	TRBV12-3/TRBV12-4	TRBD1	TRBJ1-1	CASSGQGALWNTEAFF	TGTGCCAGCAGCGGACAGGGGGCACTTTGGAACACTGAAGCTTTCTTT
many	14	TRBV2	-	TRBJ1-6	CANPSGPPGSPLHF	TGTGCCAACCCATCCGGGCCTCCCGGTTCACCCCTCCACTTT
medium-sized	15	TRBV10-3	-	TRBJ2-7	CAISEPRALSYEQYF	TGTGCCATCAGTGAGCCCCGCGCCCTCTCCTACGAGCAGTACTTC
many	13	TRBV6-1	-	TRBJ1-1	CASSDQDYTEAFF	TGTGCCAGCAGTGATCAAGATTACACTGAAGCTTTCTTT
-	15	TRBV11-2	-	TRBJ2-4	CASSPLDLEGNIQYF	TGTGCCAGCAGCCCACTGGACTTAGAAGGAAACATTCAGTACTTC
medium-sized	18	TRBV28	TRBD1	TRBJ1-5	CASTSLRGLLYSNQPQHF	TGTGCCAGCACCTCTTTGAGGGGGCTCCTCTATAGCAATCAGCCCCAGCATTTT
many	15	TRBV7-9	-	TRBJ1-5	CASSLGGGPGQPQHF	TGTGCCAGCAGCTTAGGTGGGGGCCCGGGGCAGCCCCAGCATTTT
once	13	TRBV6-1	TRBD1	TRBJ1-1	CASSYQGVAEAFF	TGTGCCAGCAGTTACCAGGGGGTTGCTGAAGCTTTCTTT
many	14	TRBV5-1	-	TRBJ2-5	CASSPGTYQETQYF	TGCGCCAGCAGCCCCGGGACATACCAAGAGACCCAGTACTTC
many	16	TRBV7-2	TRBD2	TRBJ2-6	CASSLALGRGANVLTF	TGTGCCAGCAGCTTAGCGCTAGGGAGGGGAGCCAACGTCCTGACTTTC
many	17	TRBV7-2	TRBD2	TRBJ2-3	CASSPNPGLAGGDTQYF	TGTGCCAGCAGCCCCAACCCGGGACTAGCGGGAGGAGATACGCAGTATTTT
-	13	TRBV6-5	-	TRBJ1-6	CASSSGGISPLHF	TGTGCCAGCAGTTCGGGCGGAATCTCACCCCTCCACTTT
-	13	TRBV7-2	-	TRBJ1-6	CASSQDPDDPLHF	TGTGCCAGCAGCCAAGACCCAGACGACCCGCTCCACTTT
medium-sized	15	TRBV27	TRBD1	TRBJ2-7	CASSLSGTGAYEQYF	TGTGCCAGCAGTTTATCAGGGACAGGGGCCTACGAGCAGTACTTC
many	18	TRBV7-2	TRBD1	TRBJ1-1	CASSSPSGTGRMNTEAFF	TGTGCCAGCAGCTCGCCATCCGGGACAGGGCGTATGAACACTGAAGCTTTCTTT
many	15	TRBV19	-	TRBJ2-4	CASSNGGWSKNIQYF	TGTGCCAGTAGTAACGGGGGCTGGTCCAAAAACATTCAGTACTTC
medium-sized	20	TRBV28	-	TRBJ1-1	CASSLYPAVAIVQPNTEAFF	TGTGCCAGCAGTTTATATCCCGCCGTGGCGATCGTACAGCCGAACACTGAAGCTTTCTTT
medium-sized	15	TRBV7-2	-	TRBJ1-2	CASSLVPGRSDGYTF	TGTGCCAGCAGCTTAGTCCCCGGCAGGAGCGATGGCTACACCTTC
many	13	TRBV20-1	-	TRBJ2-5	CSAWGAGKETQYF	TGCAGTGCTTGGGGGGCAGGGAAAGAGACCCAGTACTTC
-	11	TRBV18	-	TRBJ1-1	CASSLATEAFF	TGTGCCAGCTCATTGGCCACTGAAGCTTTCTTT
many	13	TRBV20-1	-	TRBJ1-4	CSAVRIRDEKLFF	TGCAGTGCGGTGCGGATTAGGGATGAAAAACTGTTTTTT